Below are 13 T cell receptor beta chains sequenced from a single sample in a study of T-cell memory formation after mild COVID-19. TCRdb independently ran MiXCR on the 5' RACE reads; one entry per CDR3 protein. The sample lists 350,000 to 450,000 distinct CDR3 sequences, around 15% occurring once. What was sequenced was PBMCs or a T cell subset sorted from them (not recorded which). All receptors derive from a young man who had mild COVID-19 (a few samples of this study predate the infection). Cell type and time point are not known.

J is TRBJ2-5 and V is TRBV4-2; D is unresolved. The CDR3 extends over 11 amino acids. CDR1 is LGHNA, CDR2 YNFKEQ, per germline. The V and J ends lost 6 bases and 2 bases respectively, with 4 bases between them. Here the CDR3 reads CASRTQETQYF. The CDR3 DNA reads as TGTGCCAGCAGAACGCAAGAGACCCAGTACTTC.

The table lists this clonotype with many counts. This chain joins TRBV5-6 and TRBJ1-1; D is unclear. The V gene's germline CDR1 is SGHDT and CDR2 YYEEEE. The CDR3 contains 13 residues. V was shortened by 0 bases and J by 12 bases, with 15 bases between the two germline ends. Written as DNA, the CDR3 is TGTGCCAGCAGCTTGGTATCGGGGAGGCAAACTTTCTTT. Protein sequence: CASSLVSGRQTFF.

The chain links TRBV20-1 to TRBJ1-2, with 7 bases aligning to TRBD1. The CDR3 totals 14 residues. Germline V lookup: CDR1 DFQATT, CDR2 SNEGSKA (reference sequence). J was trimmed by 3 bases and V by 3 bases; bases with no gene match: 7. CDR3 in amino acids: CSARAWTGHYGYTF. The CDR3 DNA follows: TGCAGTGCTAGGGCCTGGACAGGCCACTATGGCTACACCTTC.

This clonotype turned up a few times. V gene TRBV29-1 combines with J gene TRBJ2-5; 7 positions match TRBD2. J gave up 5 bases and V 4 bases, and 7 bases lay outside the gene matches. The CDR3 contains 13 residues. The germline gives CDR1 SQVTM, CDR2 ANQGSEA. CDR3 bases: TGCAGCGTTGTCCCGGGGGGTGCGGAGACCCAGTACTTC. Its protein product is CSVVPGGAETQYF.

This clonotype has just a few counts. CDR3 region: CASSEVWGQSSYTQYF. CDR3 DNA: TGTGCCAGCAGTGAGGTCTGGGGACAAAGCTCCTATACGCAGTATTTT. V is TRBV25-1 and J is TRBJ2-3; tentatively, D is TRBD1 (6 bases). The CDR3 totals 16 residues. The germline V gene has CDR1 MGHDK and CDR2 SYGVNS. Trimming removed 3 bases from V and 7 bases from J, with 20 bases in between.

The V and J genes are TRBV5-1 and TRBJ1-6; no clear D gene. Trimming took 0 bases from V and 5 from J, leaving 3 bases between them. Germline-derived CDR1 and CDR2 are SGHRS and YFSETQ. CDR3 length equals 13 residues. The CDR3 spells CASSLDDNSPLHF. The CDR3 bases are TGCGCCAGCAGCTTGGATGATAATTCACCCCTCCACTTT.

The table lists this clonotype with many counts. This chain joins TRBV29-1 and TRBJ2-1, with 9 bases matching TRBD1. This CDR3 has 16 amino acids. Per the germline V gene, CDR1 is SQVTM and CDR2 is ANQGSEA. V shed 3 bases, J shed 1 base, and the junction held 7 bases outside the gene matches. The CDR3 nucleotides read TGCAGCGTTGATAGGACAGGGGAAAATTCCTACAATGAGCAGTTCTTC. Translating it yields CSVDRTGENSYNEQFF.

Many counts were recorded for this clonotype. The genes are TRBV5-6 and TRBJ2-7; TRBD1 agrees at 7 bases. This CDR3 spans 14 amino acids. With V trimmed by 5 bases and J by 2 bases, 7 bases remained unmatched. Germline V gene lookup returns CDR1 SGHDT and CDR2 YYEEEE. Here the CDR3 reads CASRLQGPAYEQYF. In nucleotides, the CDR3 is TGTGCCAGCAGATTACAGGGGCCCGCCTACGAGCAGTACTTC.

The gene calls are TRBV18 and TRBJ1-6, with 7 bases aligning to TRBD1. J gave up 10 bases and V 3 bases, and 12 bases lay outside the gene matches. This CDR3 comprises 16 residues. Germline V gene sequence: CDR1 KGHSH, CDR2 LQKENI. Here the CDR3 DNA reads TGTGCCAGCTCACCTAATCCCACAGGGGCTTGGTCACCCCTCCACTTT. Translated, it gives CASSPNPTGAWSPLHF.

This clonotype was seen only a few times. The chain couples TRBV7-6 to TRBJ2-1, with 7 bases matching TRBD1. Germline-derived CDR1 and CDR2 are SGHVS and FNYEAQ. This CDR3 region has 13 residues. The V gene end was trimmed by 5 bases and the J gene end by 10 bases; junction bases not matched to a gene: 8. Here the CDR3 DNA reads TGTGCCAGCAGCGCGGACAGGTTCGAGGAGCAGTTCTTC. Protein sequence: CASSADRFEEQFF.

This clonotype was seen more than once but under ten times. The chain carries TRBV6-2 or TRBV6-3 and TRBJ2-2, with D tentatively TRBD1 (6 bases). V was cut by 1 base and J by 7 bases, with 13 bases left in between. Germline V CDR1 and CDR2: MNHEY, SVGEGT. This CDR3 region has 15 residues. The CDR3 loop is CASSYWGRIDGELFF. The CDR3 DNA reads as TGTGCCAGCAGTTACTGGGGGCGGATTGACGGGGAGCTGTTTTTT.

In its sample, this clonotype was seen many times. The chain carries TRBV11-2 and TRBJ2-3; D gene unclear. CDR3 length: 15 residues. The V gene lost 2 bases and the J gene lost 2 bases, with 11 bases spanning the gap. The germline CDR1 and CDR2 sequences are SGHAT and FQNNGV. The CDR3 spells CASSLLFGPTDTQYF. In DNA form, the CDR3 reads TGTGCCAGCAGCTTACTTTTCGGACCCACAGATACGCAGTATTTT.

The chain recombines TRBV4-1 with TRBJ1-6; no definite D call. Deletions cut 0 bases from V and 14 bases from J, with 11 bases between. Germline CDR1 MGHRA, CDR2 YSYEKL. The CDR3 covers 13 residues. The DNA for the CDR3 is TGCGCCAGCAGCCAAGAGGATCGGATGGCCCTCCACTTT. Translated, it gives CASSQEDRMALHF.